This T cell receptor (beta chain) appears in the sequencing data of a study of long-term antiretroviral therapy in people with HIV. At survey level, the immunoSEQ assay was run in its v3.0 version. Assay used: immunoSEQ multiplex PCR; TCRdb lists only in-frame clones, some missing. The table records some 29,000 clones, over 90% of them present only once. Germline lookup yields CDR1 SGHRS and CDR2 YFSETQ. Trimming cost V 0 bases and J 6 bases, with 7 bases left between them. This CDR3 has 12 amino acids. All participants with HIV were treated in the United States. The chain links TRBV5-1 to TRBJ2-7, with no clear D. The origin of this receptor is a man between 40 and 49 years old with HIV. The starting material was unsorted PBMCs, obtained 6.2 years after starting antiretroviral therapy. This CDR3 reads CASSLVPFEQYF. The CDR3 region has the DNA TGCGCCAGCAGCTTGGTCCCCTTCGAGCAGTACTTC.